The 6 T cell receptor beta chains below were found in one sample sequenced in a study of shared clonotypes between healthy human individuals. Sequenced by immunoSEQ multiplex PCR; TCRdb stores in-frame clones only, minus some. The top ten clones hold around 9.3% of a sample with hundreds of thousands of clones, about 73% of them seen once. The material sequenced was memory CD4+ T cells sorted from blood. Stated subset: CD45RA-negative fraction. These receptors came from a man aged 30 to 45 in good health.

This chain connects TRBV2 to TRBJ2-3, with 7 bases identical to TRBD1. The germline V gene has CDR1 SNHLY and CDR2 FYNNEI. This CDR3 comprises 15 residues. The trim removed 3 bases at V and 1 base at J, leaving 4 bases unmatched. CDR3: CASSERGHGTDTQYF. CDR3 nucleotide sequence: TGTGCCAGCAGTGAGAGGGGGCATGGCACAGATACGCAGTATTTT. The variable domain in full, completed from reference TRBV2 and TRBJ2-3, reads EPEVTQTPSHQVTQMGQEVILRCVPISNHLYFYWYRQILGQKVEFLVSFYNNEISEKSEIFDDQFSVERPDGSNFTLKIRSTKLEDSAMYFCASSERGHGTDTQYFGPGTRLTVL.

V and J are TRBV5-8 and TRBJ2-1; tentative D call: TRBD1 (5 bases). V lost 3 bases and J lost 9, with 22 bases in between. This CDR3 is built from 16 residues. CDR1 is SGHTS and CDR2 is YDEGEE in the germline V gene. CDR3 region: CASSSGLTYQASEQFF. As DNA, the CDR3 is TGTGCCAGCAGCTCAGGGTTGACTTACCAAGCTAGTGAGCAGTTCTTC.

This clone was observed a few times. The CDR3 spells CASSEYSSYEQYF. The DNA for the CDR3 is TGTGCCAGCAGTGAATACTCTTCCTACGAGCAGTACTTC. The rearrangement links TRBV6-1 to TRBJ2-7; D call uncertain. The V and J ends lost 2 bases and 1 base respectively, with 6 bases between them. Germline-derived CDR1 and CDR2 are MNHNS and SASEGT. There are 13 residues in the CDR3.

The chain recombines TRBV18 with TRBJ2-5; 11 positions match TRBD1. Germline V CDR1 and CDR2: KGHSH, LQKENI. CDR3 size: 16 residues. V was pared by 2 bases and J by 0 bases, with 2 bases of the junction left unmatched. The CDR3 region is CASSPRDRGDQETQYF. The CDR3 DNA follows: TGTGCCAGCTCACCAAGGGACAGGGGGGACCAAGAGACCCAGTACTTC.

J is TRBJ1-1 and V is TRBV18; 7 nucleotides match TRBD1. V was pared by 1 base and J by 6 bases, with 2 bases of the junction left unmatched. This CDR3 spans 13 amino acids. CDR1 is KGHSH and CDR2 is LQKENI in the germline V gene. CDR3 nucleotides: TGTGCCAGCTCACCACGGGACAGAGCTGAAGCTTTCTTT. Amino acid sequence: CASSPRDRAEAFF. Full variable domain (remainder filled in from reference TRBV18 and TRBJ1-1): NAGVMQNPRHLVRRRGQEARLRCSPMKGHSHVYWYRQLPEEGLKFMVYLQKENIIDESGMPKERFSAEFPKEGPSILRIQQVVRGDSAAYFCASSPRDRAEAFFGQGTRLTVV.

The V and J genes are TRBV10-1 and TRBJ2-1, with 7 positions matching TRBD1. The germline V gene encodes CDR1 WNHNN and CDR2 SYGVQD (reference sequence). Unmatched junction bases numbered 6, after V lost 2 bases and J lost 5 bases. The CDR3 totals 15 residues. The CDR3 region has the DNA TGCGCCAGCAGTGAGCAGGGGGACCCCAACAATGAGCAGTTCTTC. The encoded protein is CASSEQGDPNNEQFF.